The 5 T cell receptor beta chains in this list originate from one sample, sequenced in a study of cytomegalovirus exposure and HLA in healthy donors. The PCR used 60 Vbeta and 13 Jbeta primers. TCRdb's table, derived via immunoSEQ multiplex PCR, lists solely in-frame clones and lacks some. Of 80,000 or so clones listed, more than 60% were seen once; the top ten hold 12%. The sequencing input was PBMCs. The receptors were gathered from a male donor in good health and CMV-seropositive.

The genes are TRBV13 and TRBJ1-2; 8 bases match TRBD1. Germline V gene data show CDR1 as PRHDT and CDR2 as FYEKMQ (reference sequence). The CDR3 has 14 residues. V lost 4 bases and J lost 8; bases outside the gene matches: 9. The CDR3 spells CASSYRTGTLGYTF. In nucleotides, the CDR3 is TGTGCCAGCAGCTACCGGACAGGGACGCTCGGCTACACCTTC.

The chain is built from TRBV7-2 and TRBJ2-1; 9 bases map to TRBD2. The CDR3 extends over 16 amino acids. Germline CDR1 reads SGHTA; CDR2 reads FQGNSA. V was pared by 1 base and J by 6 bases, with 7 bases of the junction left unmatched. CDR3 in DNA: TGTGCCAGCAGCTTAGTTTCGCGGGGGGGTCCCAATGAGCAGTTCTTC. Its protein is CASSLVSRGGPNEQFF.

CDR3 amino acids: CASSSRDVTEAFF. The DNA for the CDR3 is TGTGCCAGCAGTTCCAGGGATGTAACTGAAGCTTTCTTT. The V call is TRBV2, the J call TRBJ1-1, with a tentative D call TRBD1 (5 bases). V lost 5 bases and J lost 5, with 12 bases in between. The CDR3 totals 13 residues. The V gene's germline CDR1 is SNHLY and CDR2 FYNNEI.

This clone was counted between two and nine times. V gene TRBV12-5 combines with J gene TRBJ1-3; 8 bases match TRBD1. Trimming took 6 bases from V and 7 from J; bases not matched to a gene: 5. Germline lookup yields CDR1 LGHNT and CDR2 FRNRAP. The CDR3 has 13 amino acids. The CDR3 loop reads CASGLGQGNTIYF. In DNA form, the CDR3 reads TGTGCTAGTGGCCTAGGACAGGGCAACACCATATATTTT. Full variable domain (missing parts from reference TRBV12-5 and TRBJ1-3): DARVTQTPRHKVTEMGQEVTMRCQPILGHNTVFWYRQTMMQGLELLAYFRNRAPLDDSGMPKDRFSAEMPDATLATLKIQPSEPRDSAVYFCASGLGQGNTIYFGEGSWLTVV.

The CDR3 reads CAWSGDSSSYEQYF. For the CDR3, the DNA is TGTGCCTGGAGTGGGGACAGTAGCTCCTACGAGCAGTACTTC. The chain joins TRBV30 to TRBJ2-7, with 7 bases identical to TRBD1. J lost 0 bases, V lost 1 base, and 3 bases had no gene match. Germline V gene sequence: CDR1 GTSNPN, CDR2 SVGIG (reference sequence). The CDR3 extends over 14 amino acids.